The source of this T cell receptor beta chain is a study of technical replicates of blood from four donors (dated by TCRdb to about 2017). Preparation of the library involved the immunoSEQ multiplex PCR assay. Held by TCRdb, this immuneACCESS table contains in-frame sequences only and omits some clones. Under half of the omission traces to an unresolved V gene where checked; the cause of the rest is unknown. For this sample there are almost 55,000 clones; approximately 94% appear just once. 0.2% to 0.25% of the sample is in the top ten clones. For CDR1 and CDR2, the germline V gene lists SQVTM and ANQGSEA. At the junction V is shortened by 4 bases and J by 4 bases, with 10 bases in between. The CDR3 spans 13 residues, from the cysteine through the phenylalanine. Of the read, only the CDR3 DNA is kept; its 39 bases are in frame from base 1. A word on this clone: Its specific antigen is unknown. Base quality data are lacking; no much larger clone is found one base away.

This TCR derives from a human donor in good health. Sequenced: T cells isolated from PBMCs. The V and J genes are TRBV29-1 and TRBJ2-2; TRBD2 is perhaps the D gene, given 5 matching bases. The nucleotide sequence is given as TGCAGCGTTGGAGGGAGAGCCACCGGGGAGCTGTTTTTT. It codes for CSVGGRATGELFF.